This TCR beta chain was observed in a study of radiotherapy plus CTLA-4 blockade in lung cancer. Study summary: There were objective responses in over 15% of patients, and 31% had disease control.

Trimming cost V 6 bases and J 6 bases; bases outside gene matches: 2. The germline V gene has CDR1 MNHNS and CDR2 SASEGT. The CDR3 has 13 amino acids. Data came from immunoSEQ multiplex PCR; TCRdb stores just in-frame clones and leaves some out. Of 45,000 to 75,000 clones in the sample, 77% were seen once. It was focal radiation plus CTLA-4 blockade with ipilimumab that patients with chemo-refractory metastatic non-small-cell lung cancer received. The source is a human donor with non-small cell lung cancer who had a partial response to radiotherapy plus ipilimumab. The sample in question was peripheral blood, obtained from a patient treated with radiotherapy plus ipilimumab. The chain combines TRBV6-1 with TRBJ2-2, with 9 positions matching TRBD1. The CDR3 DNA sequence: TGTGCCAGCAGGGGGACAGGGCCCGGGGAGCTGTTTTTT. Translating it yields CASRGTGPGELFF.